This T cell receptor beta chain was documented in a study of blood T cell repertoires in COVID-19. The trim removed 10 bases at V and 0 bases at J, leaving 9 bases unmatched. The CDR3 loop spans 15 amino acids. CDR1 is ENHRY, CDR2 SYGVKD, per germline. The method was immunoSEQ multiplex PCR; TCRdb's version includes in-frame clones alone and lacks a portion of them. Of approximately 450,000 clones detected, around 89% appear once; the ten largest clones hold around 1.1%. The chain employs TRBV10-3 and TRBJ2-3; 8 positions agree with TRBD1. The source of this sequence is a man aged 25 to 40 who had recovered from COVID-19. Sequenced input: PBMCs or T cells enriched from blood (not recorded which). The CDR3, as DNA: TGTGCCACCTGGAGTGGGGACAGGAGCACAGATACGCAGTATTTT. This codes for CATWSGDRSTDTQYF.